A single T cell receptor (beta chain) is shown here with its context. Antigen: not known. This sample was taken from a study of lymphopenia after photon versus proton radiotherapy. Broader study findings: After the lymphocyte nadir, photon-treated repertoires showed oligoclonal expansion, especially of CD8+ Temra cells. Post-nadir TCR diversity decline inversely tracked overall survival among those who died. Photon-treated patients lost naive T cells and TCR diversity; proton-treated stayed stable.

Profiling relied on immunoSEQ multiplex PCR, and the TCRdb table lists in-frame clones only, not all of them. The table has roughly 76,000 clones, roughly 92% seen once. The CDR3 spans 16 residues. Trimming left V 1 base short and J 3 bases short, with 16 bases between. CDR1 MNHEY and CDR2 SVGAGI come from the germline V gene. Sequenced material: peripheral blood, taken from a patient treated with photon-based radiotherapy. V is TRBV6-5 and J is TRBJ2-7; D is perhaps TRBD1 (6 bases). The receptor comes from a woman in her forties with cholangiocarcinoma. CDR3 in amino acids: CASSYYPPGTNYEQYF. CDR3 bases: TGTGCCAGCAGTTACTACCCCCCGGGGACAAACTACGAGCAGTACTTC.